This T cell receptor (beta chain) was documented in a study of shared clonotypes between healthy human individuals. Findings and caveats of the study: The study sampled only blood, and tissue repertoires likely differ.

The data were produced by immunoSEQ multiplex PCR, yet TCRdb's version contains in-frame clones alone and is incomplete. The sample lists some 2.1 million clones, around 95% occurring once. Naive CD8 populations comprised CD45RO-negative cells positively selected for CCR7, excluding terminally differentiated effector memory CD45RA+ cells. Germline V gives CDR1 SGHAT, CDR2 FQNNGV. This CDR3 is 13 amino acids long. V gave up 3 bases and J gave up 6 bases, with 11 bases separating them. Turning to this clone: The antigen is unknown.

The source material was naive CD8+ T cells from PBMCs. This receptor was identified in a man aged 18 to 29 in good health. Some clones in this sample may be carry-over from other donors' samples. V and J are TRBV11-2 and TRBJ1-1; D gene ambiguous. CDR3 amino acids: CASSFRPPAEAFF. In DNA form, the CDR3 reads TGTGCCAGCAGCTTCAGGCCCCCCGCTGAAGCTTTCTTT.